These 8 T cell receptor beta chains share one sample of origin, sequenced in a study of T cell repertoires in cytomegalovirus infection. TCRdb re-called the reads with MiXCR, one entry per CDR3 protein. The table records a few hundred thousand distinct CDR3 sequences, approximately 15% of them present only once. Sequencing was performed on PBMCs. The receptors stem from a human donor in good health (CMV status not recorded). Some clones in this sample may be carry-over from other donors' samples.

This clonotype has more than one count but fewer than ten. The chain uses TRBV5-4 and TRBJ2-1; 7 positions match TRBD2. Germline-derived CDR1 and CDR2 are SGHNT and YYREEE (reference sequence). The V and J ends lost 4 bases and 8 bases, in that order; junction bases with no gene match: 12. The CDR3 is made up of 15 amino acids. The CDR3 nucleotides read TGTGCCAGCAGCCCTCCCCGCGGGAGAATCGATGAGCAGTTCTTC. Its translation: CASSPPRGRIDEQFF.

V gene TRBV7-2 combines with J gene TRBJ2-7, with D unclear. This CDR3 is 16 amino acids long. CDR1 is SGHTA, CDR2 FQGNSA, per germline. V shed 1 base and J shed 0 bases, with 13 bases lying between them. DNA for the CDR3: TGTGCCAGCAGCTTAGTGGCGGTGGGCAACTCCTACGAGCAGTACTTC. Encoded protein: CASSLVAVGNSYEQYF.

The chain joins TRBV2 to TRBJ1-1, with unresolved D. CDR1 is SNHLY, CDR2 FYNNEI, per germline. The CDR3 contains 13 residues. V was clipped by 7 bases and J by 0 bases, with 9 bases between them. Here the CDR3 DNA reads TGTGCCAGCACTCCTTTCCTGAACACTGAAGCTTTCTTT. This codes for CASTPFLNTEAFF. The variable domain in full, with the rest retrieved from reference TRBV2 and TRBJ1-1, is EPEVTQTPSHQVTQMGQEVILRCVPISNHLYFYWYRQILGQKVEFLVSFYNNEISEKSEIFDDQFSVERPDGSNFTLKIRSTKLEDSAMYFCASTPFLNTEAFFGQGTRLTVV.

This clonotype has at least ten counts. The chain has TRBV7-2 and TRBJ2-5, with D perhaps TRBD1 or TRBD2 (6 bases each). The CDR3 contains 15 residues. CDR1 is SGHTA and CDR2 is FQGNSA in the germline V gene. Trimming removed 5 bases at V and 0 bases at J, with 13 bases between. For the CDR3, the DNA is TGTGCCAGCAGCCCTCGGGGGCGGGACCAAGAGACCCAGTACTTC. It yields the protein CASSPRGRDQETQYF.

CDR3 loop: CATSRDPGFSTDTQYF. CDR3 nucleotides: TGTGCCACCAGCAGAGATCCGGGGTTTAGCACAGATACGCAGTATTTT. The chain has TRBV15 and TRBJ2-3, with D maybe TRBD2 (5 bases). CDR3 length: 16 amino acids. CDR1 is LNHNV, CDR2 YYDKDF, per germline (reference sequence). Trimming cost V 0 bases and J 0 bases, with 10 bases left between them. The variable domain in full, completed from reference TRBV15 and TRBJ2-3, reads DAMVIQNPRYQVTQFGKPVTLSCSQTLNHNVMYWYQQKSSQAPKLLFHYYDKDFNNEADTPDNFQSRRPNTSFCFLDIRSPGLGDTAMYLCATSRDPGFSTDTQYFGPGTRLTVL.

The CDR3 region has the DNA TGTGCCAGCTCACCCTCCGGGTTACAAGAGACCCAGTACTTC. This translates into CASSPSGLQETQYF. The chain uses TRBV18 and TRBJ2-5; D not resolved. V lost 3 bases, J lost 2 bases, and 10 bases lay in between. Germline assignment: CDR1 KGHSH and CDR2 LQKENI. This CDR3 has 14 residues.

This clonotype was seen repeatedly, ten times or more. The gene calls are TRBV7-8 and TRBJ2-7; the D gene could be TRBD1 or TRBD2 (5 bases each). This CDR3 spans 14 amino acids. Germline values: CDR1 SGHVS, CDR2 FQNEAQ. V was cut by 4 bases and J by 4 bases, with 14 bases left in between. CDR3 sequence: CASSSSGTHYEQYF. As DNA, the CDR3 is TGTGCCAGCAGCTCCTCCGGGACCCATTACGAGCAGTACTTC.

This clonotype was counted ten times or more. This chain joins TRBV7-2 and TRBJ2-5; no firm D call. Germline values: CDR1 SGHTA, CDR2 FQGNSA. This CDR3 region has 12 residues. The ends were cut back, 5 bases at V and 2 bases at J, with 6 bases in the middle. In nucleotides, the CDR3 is TGTGCCAGCAGCACCCCTCAAGAGACCCAGTACTTC. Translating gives CASSTPQETQYF.